This record concerns one T cell receptor beta chain sequence. The entry originates in a study of regulatory T cells in long-lasting Graves disease. Whole-study context: Newly diagnosed Graves' patients had under 3 months of antithyroid drugs.

Time point noted: newly diagnosed GD, antithyroid drugs for less than 3 months. Extracted PBMC RNA gave rise to the TCR library. Germline-derived CDR1 and CDR2 are DFQATT and SNEGSKA (reference sequence). Unmatched junction bases numbered 18, after V lost 2 bases and J lost 4 bases. The CDR3 sequence is 19 residues long. In building TCR beta libraries, iRepertoire HTBI primers were used together with Arm-PCR of CDR3 regions. TCRdb analysed the multiplex PCR reads with MiXCR anew, one entry per CDR3 protein. The profile shows 530,000 or so distinct CDR3 sequences, roughly 14% of them singletons. The same specimen was also included in a second study, on T cells in Graves' hyperthyroidism and ophthalmopathy. Turning to that study: Stability of Graves' hyperthyroidism was defined as absent ophthalmopathy progression within 18 months. A set of HTBI primers served as the primers for a first-round RT-PCR of the TCR CDR3. Ophthalmopathy was distinguished from stable hyperthyroidism by 13 V-J signatures.

The chain is built from TRBV20-1 and TRBJ1-2; 11 bases line up with TRBD1. The sequencing used peripheral blood mononuclear cells (PBMCs), collected at new diagnosis, from a patient treated with antithyroid drugs. The sequence came from a man aged 25-45 years with Graves disease. The CDR3 DNA reads as TGCAGTGCTAGACCCCCCTCGGGGACAGGGGGATTGAGGAGCTATGGCTACACCTTC. Amino acid sequence: CSARPPSGTGGLRSYGYTF.